The 18 T cell receptor beta chains given below trace back to one sample, sequenced in a study of beta chain features in type 1 diabetes. Expressed TCRB transcripts were sequenced because the isolated RNA had all been reverse transcribed beforehand. Profiling relied on immunoSEQ multiplex PCR, and the TCRdb table lists in-frame clones only, not all of them. The table records around 430,000 clones, 25% to 35% of them present only once. Sequencing was carried out using naive CD4+ T cells from blood. These receptors were taken from a man between 18 and 29 years old in good health.

This clone was found a few times. The chain joins TRBV4-3 to TRBJ1-1, with D possibly TRBD1 on 5 matching bases. Germline V CDR1 and CDR2: LGHNA, YSLEER. The CDR3 runs to 16 residues. Trimming stripped 0 bases from V and 5 bases from J, with 16 bases between. The CDR3 DNA sequence: TGCGCCAGCAGCCAAGAAGTGGGCCAGGGAAGGACTGAAGCTTTCTTT. This gives the protein CASSQEVGQGRTEAFF.

This clone was found a few times. V gene TRBV15 combines with J gene TRBJ2-3; D is possibly TRBD1 (5 bases). There are 14 residues in the CDR3. The V and J ends lost 0 bases and 7 bases respectively, with 11 bases between them. Germline V gene sequence: CDR1 LNHNV, CDR2 YYDKDF (reference sequence). For the CDR3, the DNA is TGTGCCACCAGCAGAGACCTTCAGGGTTATACGCAGTATTTT. This gives the protein CATSRDLQGYTQYF.

The J gene is TRBJ2-3, the V gene TRBV13, with D possibly being TRBD2 (5 bases). CDR1 and CDR2 (germline): PRHDT, FYEKMQ (reference sequence). Trimming took off 5 bases at V and 2 bases at J, with 11 bases between the two ends. This CDR3 contains 14 residues. CDR3 loop: CASSRGSYTDTQYF. The DNA of the CDR3 is TGTGCCAGCAGCCGAGGGTCTTACACAGATACGCAGTATTTT. Supplemented by reference TRBV13 and TRBJ2-3, the full variable domain reads AAGVIQSPRHLIKEKRETATLKCYPIPRHDTVYWYQQGPGQDPQFLISFYEKMQSDKGSIPDRFSAQQFSDYHSELNMSSLELGDSALYFCASSRGSYTDTQYFGPGTRLTVL.

This clone was observed a few times. The sample carries other DNA sequences with the same CDR3. The genes are TRBV18 and TRBJ1-2; 8 bases agree with TRBD1. CDR1 and CDR2 (germline): KGHSH, LQKENI. The V gene end was trimmed by 3 bases and the J gene end by 4 bases; junction bases not matched to a gene: 4. The CDR3 runs to 14 residues. CDR3 amino acids: CASSPDREGYGYTF. The CDR3 DNA reads TGTGCCAGCTCACCGGACAGGGAGGGCTATGGCTACACCTTC. The whole variable domain, filled in from reference TRBV18 and TRBJ1-2, reads NAGVMQNPRHLVRRRGQEARLRCSPMKGHSHVYWYRQLPEEGLKFMVYLQKENIIDESGMPKERFSAEFPKEGPSILRIQQVVRGDSAAYFCASSPDREGYGYTFGSGTRLTVV.

In this sample, this clone turned up a few times. The chain joins TRBV4-1 to TRBJ2-4, with TRBD1 matching 7 bases. The CDR3 is 15 residues long. V was pared by 3 bases and J by 0 bases, with 2 bases of the junction left unmatched. Germline CDR1 MGHRA, CDR2 YSYEKL. CDR3 in amino acids: CASSQGDRAKNIQYF. The CDR3 coding sequence is TGCGCCAGCAGCCAGGGGGACAGAGCCAAAAACATTCAGTACTTC.

V is TRBV5-1 and J is TRBJ2-7; D is possibly TRBD2 (5 bases). This CDR3 is 16 amino acids long. The ends were cut back, 5 bases at V and 6 bases at J, with 24 bases in the middle. Germline assignment: CDR1 SGHRS and CDR2 YFSETQ. The CDR3 reads CASRRALGQSGGEQYF. CDR3 bases: TGCGCCAGCAGGAGGGCCTTAGGCCAGAGCGGCGGCGAGCAGTACTTC.

V usage is TRBV28 and J usage is TRBJ1-5; D remains unclear. Germline lookup yields CDR1 MDHEN and CDR2 SYDVKM. The CDR3 spans 10 residues. The ends were cut back, 8 bases at V and 5 bases at J, with 4 bases in the middle. The CDR3 reads CASGHQPQHF. In DNA, the CDR3 is TGTGCCAGCGGGCATCAGCCCCAGCATTTT.

This clone was seen a handful of times. The CDR3 loop is CAFTVDRVYTEAFF. CDR3 bases: TGTGCCTTCACGGTGGACAGGGTGTACACTGAAGCTTTCTTT. The chain is built from TRBV30 and TRBJ1-1; TRBD1 agrees at 8 bases. Germline CDR1 is GTSNPN and CDR2 is SVGIG (reference sequence). The V gene end was trimmed by 7 bases and the J gene end by 3 bases; junction bases not matched to a gene: 10. CDR3 length: 14 residues.

A note on this clone: This sample also contains other DNA sequences that code for the same CDR3. The V gene is TRBV25-1, the J gene TRBJ2-1, with 9 bases that match TRBD2. Germline V gene sequence: CDR1 MGHDK, CDR2 SYGVNS. V gave up 7 bases and J gave up 2 bases; unmatched junction bases: 12. This CDR3 comprises 17 residues. CDR3 region: CASTPSSGRGTYNEQFF. In DNA form, the CDR3 reads TGTGCCAGCACTCCAAGTAGCGGGAGAGGAACCTACAATGAGCAGTTCTTC.

The gene calls are TRBV11-2 and TRBJ2-1, with D tentatively TRBD2 (5 bases). Germline V gene sequence: CDR1 SGHAT, CDR2 FQNNGV. V gave up 0 bases and J gave up 6 bases, with 18 bases separating them. The CDR3 runs to 17 residues. The CDR3 loop is CASSLESSGKRSNEQFF. CDR3 in DNA: TGTGCCAGCAGCTTAGAAAGTTCGGGGAAGCGGTCCAATGAGCAGTTCTTC.

Comments on this clone: The sample has other DNA sequences that encode this CDR3 too. V and J are TRBV9 and TRBJ2-6; no clear D. V was clipped by 0 bases and J by 4 bases, with 8 bases between them. Germline V lookup: CDR1 SGDLS, CDR2 YYNGEE. The CDR3 runs 15 residues. CDR3 loop: CASSVAGSGANVLTF. The CDR3 bases are TGTGCCAGCAGCGTAGCGGGCTCCGGGGCCAACGTCCTGACTTTC.

CDR3 coding DNA: TGTGCCACCAGCAGAGTGGGGCGGGAGCGTTACAATGAGCAGTTCTTC. Its translation: CATSRVGRERYNEQFF. The rearrangement links TRBV15 to TRBJ2-1; 7 bases are a match to TRBD2. The length of the CDR3 is 16 residues. Germline-derived CDR1 and CDR2 are LNHNV and YYDKDF (reference sequence). The trim removed 1 base at V and 4 bases at J, leaving 7 bases unmatched. The whole variable domain, remainder taken from reference TRBV15 and TRBJ2-1, is DAMVIQNPRYQVTQFGKPVTLSCSQTLNHNVMYWYQQKSSQAPKLLFHYYDKDFNNEADTPDNFQSRRPNTSFCFLDIRSPGLGDTAMYLCATSRVGRERYNEQFFGPGTRLTVL.

This clone has a handful of counts. J is TRBJ1-5 and V is TRBV2; a weak D match, TRBD1 (6 bases). CDR3 length: 11 residues. Germline CDR1 is SNHLY and CDR2 is FYNNEI. The V and J ends lost 5 bases and 11 bases respectively, with 10 bases between them. CDR3 protein: CASSSGVSQHF. Here the CDR3 DNA reads TGTGCCAGCAGTTCAGGGGTGTCCCAGCATTTT.

This clone occurred a few times. V is TRBV5-5 and J is TRBJ1-1; tentatively, D is TRBD1 (5 bases). The V end lost 5 bases, the J end lost 1 base, and 9 bases lay between the germline ends. From germline, CDR1 is SGHKS and CDR2 YYEKEE (reference sequence). There are 13 residues in the CDR3. The CDR3 protein is CASSRGPNTEAFF. CDR3 nucleotides: TGTGCCAGCAGTAGGGGACCGAACACTGAAGCTTTCTTT. Full variable domain (rest looked up from reference TRBV5-5 and TRBJ1-1): DAGVTQSPTHLIKTRGQQVTLRCSPISGHKSVSWYQQVLGQGPQFIFQYYEKEERGRGNFPDRFSARQFPNYSSELNVNALLLGDSALYLCASSRGPNTEAFFGQGTRLTVV.

The table lists this clone with a few counts. The chain has TRBV6-1 and TRBJ2-4; 8 nucleotides agree with TRBD1. The germline V gene has CDR1 MNHNS and CDR2 SASEGT. Trimming cost V 5 bases and J 9 bases; bases outside gene matches: 6. CDR3 length: 13 amino acids. The CDR3 is CASSQDRVSIQYF. In DNA, the CDR3 is TGTGCCAGCAGTCAGGACAGGGTTAGCATTCAGTACTTC.

This clone was detected a few times. The J gene is TRBJ2-1, the V gene TRBV4-3, with 8 nucleotides matching TRBD2. Germline V CDR1 and CDR2: LGHNA, YSLEER. Trimming removed 0 bases from V and 15 bases from J; junction bases left unmatched: 4. The CDR3 is 12 amino acids. The CDR3 nucleotides are TGCGCCAGCAGCCAAGATGGGACTAGAGCGTTCTTC. This codes for CASSQDGTRAFF.

The chain employs TRBV30 and TRBJ1-2; D call uncertain. The germline CDR1 and CDR2 sequences are GTSNPN and SVGIG (reference sequence). CDR3 length: 12 amino acids. Trimming took off 4 bases at V and 8 bases at J, with 14 bases between the two ends. The CDR3 protein is CAWTPKTNGYTF. CDR3 sequence (DNA): TGTGCCTGGACGCCCAAAACTAACGGCTACACCTTC.

The chain links TRBV18 to TRBJ2-1, with 7 bases matching TRBD2. With V trimmed by 1 base and J by 4 bases, 7 bases remained unmatched. This CDR3 is 16 amino acids long. Germline V CDR1 and CDR2: KGHSH, LQKENI. CDR3 in amino acids: CASSPLLLAAYNEQFF. The CDR3 nucleotides are TGTGCCAGCTCACCACTTCTGCTAGCGGCTTACAATGAGCAGTTCTTC. The full variable domain, in which reference TRBV18 and TRBJ2-1 provide the parts outside the CDR3, is NAGVMQNPRHLVRRRGQEARLRCSPMKGHSHVYWYRQLPEEGLKFMVYLQKENIIDESGMPKERFSAEFPKEGPSILRIQQVVRGDSAAYFCASSPLLLAAYNEQFFGPGTRLTVL.